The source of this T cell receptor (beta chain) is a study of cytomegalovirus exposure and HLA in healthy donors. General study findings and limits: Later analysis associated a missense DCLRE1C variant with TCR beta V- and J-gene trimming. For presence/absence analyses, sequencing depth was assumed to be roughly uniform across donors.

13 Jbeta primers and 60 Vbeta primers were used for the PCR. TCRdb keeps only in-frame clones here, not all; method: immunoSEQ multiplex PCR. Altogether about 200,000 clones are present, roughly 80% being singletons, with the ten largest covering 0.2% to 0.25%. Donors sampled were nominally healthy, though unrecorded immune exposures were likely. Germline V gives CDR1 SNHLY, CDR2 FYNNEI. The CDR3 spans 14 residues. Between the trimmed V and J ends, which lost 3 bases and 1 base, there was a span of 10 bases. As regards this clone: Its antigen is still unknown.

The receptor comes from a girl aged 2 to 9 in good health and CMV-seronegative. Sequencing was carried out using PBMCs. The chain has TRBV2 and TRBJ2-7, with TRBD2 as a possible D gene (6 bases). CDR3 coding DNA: TGTGCCAGCAGTGATATAGCGGCTTCCTACGAGCAGTACTTC. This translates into CASSDIAASYEQYF.